This T cell receptor beta chain was identified during a study of T cell responses to AZD1222 COVID-19 vaccine. Pooling covered second doses at about 4 or about 12 weeks. As for this clone: What it recognizes is unknown.

Study-wide results and limits: Spike-specific TCR breadth and depth went up after people got two AZD1222 doses. It was only a handful of AZD1222 recipients who were seropositive at baseline. White British ancestry dominated among donors, who included more females, and clonal diversity was possibly underestimated.

TCRdb's table, derived via immunoSEQ multiplex PCR, lists solely in-frame clones and lacks some. The sample includes 250,000 to 300,000 clones, around 93% of them seen just once. V shed 6 bases and J shed 2 bases, with 8 bases lying between them. This CDR3 is 11 amino acids long. The germline CDR1 and CDR2 sequences are DFQATT and SNEGSKA (reference sequence). The clonotype comes from an adult who received the AZD1222 COVID-19 vaccine. The V gene is TRBV20-1, the J gene TRBJ2-7, with D perhaps matching TRBD2 (5 bases). Specimen: peripheral blood, collected 28 days after the second AZD1222 dose. The CDR3 coding sequence is TGCAGTGCCCGAGGGCCCTACGAGCAGTACTTC. Its protein is CSARGPYEQYF.